A single T cell receptor (beta chain) is shown here with its context. What it binds is not known. The sample belongs to a study of T cell responses to AZD1222 COVID-19 vaccine. Only in-frame clones appear in the TCRdb table, and some are missing; sequencing was by immunoSEQ multiplex PCR. The profile covers around 140,000 clones, with 80% to 95% appearing a single time and 3.6% taken by the ten largest. Trimming took off 6 bases at V and 0 bases at J, with 12 bases between the two ends. Germline V gene data show CDR1 as SNHLY and CDR2 as FYNNEI. This CDR3 has 15 residues. Study-level findings and limits: Across spike, vaccine-associated CD4 TCRs were found, dominant at 160-218 and 743-854.

The specimen was peripheral blood, collected 28 days after the second AZD1222 dose. This sequence was found in an adult who received the AZD1222 COVID-19 vaccine. The V gene is TRBV2, the J gene TRBJ2-1; D is ambiguous. The CDR3 nucleotides read TGTGCCAGCAGGGTTGGTCAGAGCTCCTACAATGAGCAGTTCTTC. It translates to CASRVGQSSYNEQFF.